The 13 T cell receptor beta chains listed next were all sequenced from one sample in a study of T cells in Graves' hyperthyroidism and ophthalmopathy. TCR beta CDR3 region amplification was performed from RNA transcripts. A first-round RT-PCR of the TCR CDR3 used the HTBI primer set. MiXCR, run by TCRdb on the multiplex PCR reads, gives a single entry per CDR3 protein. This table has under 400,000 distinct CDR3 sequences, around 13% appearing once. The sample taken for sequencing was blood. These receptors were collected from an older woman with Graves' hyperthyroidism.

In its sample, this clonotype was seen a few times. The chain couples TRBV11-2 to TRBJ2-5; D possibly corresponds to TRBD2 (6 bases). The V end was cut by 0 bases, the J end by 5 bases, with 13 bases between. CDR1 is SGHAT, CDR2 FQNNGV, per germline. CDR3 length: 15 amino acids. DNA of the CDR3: TGTGCCAGCAGCTTAGATCTAAGGGCGGGGGAGACCCAGTACTTC. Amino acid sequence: CASSLDLRAGETQYF.

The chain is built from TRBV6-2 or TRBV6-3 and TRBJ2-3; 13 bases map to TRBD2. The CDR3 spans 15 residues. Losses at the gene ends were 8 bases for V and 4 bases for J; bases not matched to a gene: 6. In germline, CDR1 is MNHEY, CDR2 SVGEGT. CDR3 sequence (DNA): TGTGCCAGCCGACGACTAGCGGGAGGAGCAGATACGCAGTATTTT. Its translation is CASRRLAGGADTQYF.

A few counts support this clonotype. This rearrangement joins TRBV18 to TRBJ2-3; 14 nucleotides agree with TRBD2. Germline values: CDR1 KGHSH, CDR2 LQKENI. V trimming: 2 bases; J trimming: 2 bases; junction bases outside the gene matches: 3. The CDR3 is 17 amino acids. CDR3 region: CASSPGTSGSLTDTQYF. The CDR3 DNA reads TGTGCCAGCTCACCAGGGACTAGCGGGAGCCTCACAGATACGCAGTATTTT.

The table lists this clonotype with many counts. The CDR3 DNA is TGTGCCTGGACCAGAACCGGGATCGACTTGTTCTTC. This encodes CAWTRTGIDLFF. The chain has TRBV30 and TRBJ2-1; a weak D match, TRBD2 (5 bases). There are 12 residues in the CDR3. In germline, CDR1 is GTSNPN, CDR2 SVGIG (reference sequence). Trimming stripped 4 bases from V and 15 bases from J, with 19 bases between. The variable domain in full, with the rest retrieved from reference TRBV30 and TRBJ2-1, is SQTIHQWPATLVQPVGSPLSLECTVEGTSNPNLYWYRQAAGRGLQLLFYSVGIGQISSEVPQNLSASRPQDRQFILSSKKLLLSDSGFYLCAWTRTGIDLFFGPGTRLTVL.

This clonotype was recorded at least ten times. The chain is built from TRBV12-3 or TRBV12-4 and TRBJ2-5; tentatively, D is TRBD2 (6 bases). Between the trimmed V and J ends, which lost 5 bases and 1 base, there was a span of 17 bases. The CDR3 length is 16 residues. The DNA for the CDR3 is TGTGCCAGCAGTCCCCGAAGGGCGGAGGGCCAAGAGACCCAGTACTTC. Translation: CASSPRRAEGQETQYF.

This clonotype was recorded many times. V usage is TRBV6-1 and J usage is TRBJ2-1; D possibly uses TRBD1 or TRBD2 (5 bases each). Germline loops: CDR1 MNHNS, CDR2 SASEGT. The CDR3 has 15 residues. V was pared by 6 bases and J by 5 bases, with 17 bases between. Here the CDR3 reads CASRLVLRGNNEQFF. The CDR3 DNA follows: TGTGCCAGCAGACTGGTCCTGAGGGGAAACAATGAGCAGTTCTTC.

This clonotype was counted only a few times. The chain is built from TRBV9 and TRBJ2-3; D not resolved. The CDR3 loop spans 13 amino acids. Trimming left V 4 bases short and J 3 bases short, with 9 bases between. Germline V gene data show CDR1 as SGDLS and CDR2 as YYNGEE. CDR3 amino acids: CASSPSPTDTQYF. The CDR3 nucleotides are TGTGCCAGCAGCCCATCCCCGACAGATACGCAGTATTTT. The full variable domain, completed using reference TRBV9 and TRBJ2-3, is DSGVTQTPKHLITATGQRVTLRCSPRSGDLSVYWYQQSLDQGLQFLIQYYNGEERAKGNILERFSAQQFPDLHSELNLSSLELGDSALYFCASSPSPTDTQYFGPGTRLTVL.

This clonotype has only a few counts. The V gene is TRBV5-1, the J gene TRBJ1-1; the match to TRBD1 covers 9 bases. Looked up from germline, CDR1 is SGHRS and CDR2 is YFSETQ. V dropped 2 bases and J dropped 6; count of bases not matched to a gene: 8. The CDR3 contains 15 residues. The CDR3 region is CASSLLQGASPEAFF. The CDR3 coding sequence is TGCGCCAGCAGCTTACTACAGGGGGCGAGCCCTGAAGCTTTCTTT.

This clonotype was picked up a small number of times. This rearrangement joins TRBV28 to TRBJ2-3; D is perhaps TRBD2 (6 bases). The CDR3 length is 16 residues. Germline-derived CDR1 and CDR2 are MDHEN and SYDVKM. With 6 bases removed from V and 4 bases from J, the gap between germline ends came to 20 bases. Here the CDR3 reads CASSPGGIAIPDTQYF. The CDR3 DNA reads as TGTGCCAGCAGCCCCGGCGGGATAGCAATCCCAGATACGCAGTATTTT.

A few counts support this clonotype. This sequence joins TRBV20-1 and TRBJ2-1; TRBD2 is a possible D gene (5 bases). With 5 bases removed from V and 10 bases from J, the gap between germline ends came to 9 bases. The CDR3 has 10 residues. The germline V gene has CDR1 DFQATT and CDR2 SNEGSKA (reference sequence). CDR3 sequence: CSAGREEQFF. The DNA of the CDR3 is TGCAGTGCTGGACGGGAAGAGCAGTTCTTC.

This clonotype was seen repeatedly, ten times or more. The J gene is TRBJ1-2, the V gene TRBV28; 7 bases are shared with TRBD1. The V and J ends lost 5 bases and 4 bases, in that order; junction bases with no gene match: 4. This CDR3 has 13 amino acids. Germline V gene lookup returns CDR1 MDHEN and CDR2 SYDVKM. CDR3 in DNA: TGTGCCAGCAGTGTTGACAGGGTCTATGGCTACACCTTC. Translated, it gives CASSVDRVYGYTF.

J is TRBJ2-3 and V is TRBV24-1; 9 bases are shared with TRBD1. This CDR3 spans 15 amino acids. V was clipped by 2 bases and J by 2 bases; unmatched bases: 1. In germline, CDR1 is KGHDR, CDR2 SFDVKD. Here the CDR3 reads CATSDWTGDTDTQYF. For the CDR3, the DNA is TGTGCCACCAGTGATTGGACAGGGGACACAGATACGCAGTATTTT.

The CDR3 nucleotides are TGTGCCAGCAGCGCCGGGATCGCCGGGGCCTATGGCTACACCTTC. Protein sequence: CASSAGIAGAYGYTF. The chain carries TRBV7-9 and TRBJ1-2; possible D gene TRBD1, 5 bases. The germline V gene encodes CDR1 SEHNR and CDR2 FQNEAQ (reference sequence). The CDR3 sequence is 15 residues long. Trimming stripped 5 bases from V and 4 bases from J, with 17 bases between.